These T cell receptor beta chains were read from a single sample in a study of cytomegalovirus exposure and HLA in healthy donors. Measured with immunoSEQ multiplex PCR; TCRdb has only the in-frame clones, and not every one. The sample shows 130,000 to 150,000 clones, over 75% of them seen only once. Source material: PBMCs. These receptors all come from a woman between 25 and 40 years old in good health and CMV-seronegative. The CDR3 runs from the conserved cysteine through the conserved F or W.

TRBV7-9,TRBJ1-1,15,CASSPRTGGYTEAFF
TRBV11-2,TRBJ2-5,11,CASSLQDYPYF
TRBV19,TRBJ1-1,15,CASSIGQGVNTEAFF
TRBV9,TRBJ1-6,13,CASSVAVDSPLHF
TRBV30,TRBJ1-2,13,CAWSVLHSGKYTF
TRBV7-3,TRBJ2-5,16,CASSLGVSGIGETQYF
TRBV6-4,TRBJ2-1,15,CASAAVGGQYNEQFF
TRBV5-1,TRBJ1-3,15,CASSLDSPGGNTIYF
TRBV14,TRBJ2-2,17,CASSPRPGQPNTGELFF
TRBV7-2,TRBJ1-2,15,CASSRRGAGGTGYTF
TRBV6-1,TRBJ1-6,13,CASSTDRGRALHF
TRBV11-2,TRBJ2-5,17,CASSHLGQGRLKETQYF
TRBV5-6,TRBJ2-1,13,CASRPAFWSEQFF
TRBV11-2,TRBJ2-1,14,CASSLGQGLNEQFF
TRBV5-5,TRBJ1-1,16,CASSYRTGGLNTEAFF
TRBV6-5,TRBJ2-1,14,CASSRTSDYNEQFF
TRBV6-1,TRBJ2-2,17,CASSETSTSGGMRELFF
TRBV29-1,TRBJ1-2,14,CSTVVAGGAYGYTF
TRBV6-5,TRBJ1-2,15,CASSADRGTNYGYTF
TRBV11-2,TRBJ2-7,13,CASSLSGVYEQYF
TRBV11-3,TRBJ2-1,17,CASSSTSLRGGHNEQFF
TRBV10-3,TRBJ1-2,15,CAISPAGQLNYGYTF
TRBV7-3,TRBJ2-2,16,CASTPVGGTNTGELFF
TRBV7-8,TRBJ1-5,14,CASSHLGGREPQHF
TRBV4-2,TRBJ2-3,15,CASSSGREEADTQYF
TRBV21-1,TRBJ2-3,15,CASSILAVSTDTQYF
TRBV5-4,TRBJ2-1,12,CASSQAGGEQFF
TRBV19,TRBJ2-1,16,CASSTHSRSSYNEQFF
TRBV27,TRBJ1-6,18,CASSLRQAPSSYNSPLHF
TRBV7-2,TRBJ1-1,13,CASASGVGIEAFF
TRBV5-5,TRBJ1-2,16,CASSLQHRDSDWGYTF
TRBV27,TRBJ2-1,16,CASNTPQGGPYNEQFF
TRBV4-1,TRBJ1-2,16,CASSQEGVQGVGGYTF
TRBV29-1,TRBJ1-2,11,CSVDWEAGLGF
TRBV28,TRBJ1-5,16,CASSLLRGSGNQPQHF
TRBV5-1,TRBJ2-5,14,CASSLVRTEETQYF